This T cell receptor beta chain originates from a study of Graves' ophthalmopathy and Graves' hyperthyroidism. General study points: Among expanded thyroid clonotypes above 0.001 frequency, most also occurred in blood. It was with approximately 70% sensitivity and roughly 75% specificity that the model predicted ophthalmopathy progression.

Certain patients were not enrolled. These were patients with other autoimmune diseases, uncontrolled infections, pregnancy or lactation. As diagnostic evidence, clinical symptoms, serum thyroxine, TRAb, thyroid ultrasound and orbital computed tomography were relied upon. Amplification targeted the TCR beta CDR3 regions, with RNA transcripts as the source material. Scientists carried out first-round RT-PCR using HTBI primers and then a second-round multiplex PCR. TCRdb itself ran the multiplex PCR reads through MiXCR, one entry per CDR3 protein. Of about 590,000 distinct CDR3 sequences in the sample, just under 40% were seen once. Trimming cost V 0 bases and J 6 bases; bases outside gene matches: 5. The CDR3 spans 15 residues. Concerning this clonotype itself: The antigen is undetermined.

Material for sequencing was peripheral blood or thyroid tissue (not recorded which). The TCR was taken from an adult man with Graves' hyperthyroidism. This chain connects TRBV12-3 or TRBV12-4 to TRBJ2-7; 10 positions agree with TRBD2. The CDR3 reads CASSLALAGGSEQYF. CDR3 nucleotides: TGTGCCAGCAGTTTAGCCTTAGCGGGAGGTTCCGAGCAGTACTTC.